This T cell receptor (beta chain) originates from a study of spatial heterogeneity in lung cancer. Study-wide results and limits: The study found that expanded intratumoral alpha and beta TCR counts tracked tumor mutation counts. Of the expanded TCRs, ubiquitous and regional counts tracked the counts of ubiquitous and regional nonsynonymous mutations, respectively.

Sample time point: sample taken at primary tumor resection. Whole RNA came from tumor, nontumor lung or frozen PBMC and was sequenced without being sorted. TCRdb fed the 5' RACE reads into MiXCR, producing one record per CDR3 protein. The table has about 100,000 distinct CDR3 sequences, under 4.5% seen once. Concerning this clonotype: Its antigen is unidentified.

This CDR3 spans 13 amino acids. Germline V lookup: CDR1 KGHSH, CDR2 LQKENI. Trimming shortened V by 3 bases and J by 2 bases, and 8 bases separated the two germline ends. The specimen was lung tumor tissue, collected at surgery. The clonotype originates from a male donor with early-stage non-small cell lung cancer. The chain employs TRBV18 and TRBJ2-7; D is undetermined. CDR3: CASSPGSTYEQYF. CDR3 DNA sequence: TGTGCCAGCTCACCGGGATCAACCTACGAGCAGTACTTC. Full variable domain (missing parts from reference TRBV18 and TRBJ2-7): NAGVMQNPRHLVRRRGQEARLRCSPMKGHSHVYWYRQLPEEGLKFMVYLQKENIIDESGMPKERFSAEFPKEGPSILRIQQVVRGDSAAYFCASSPGSTYEQYFGPGTRLTVT.